These 20 T cell receptor beta chains share one sample of origin, sequenced in a study of human T cells and chemical hapten exposure. TCRdb ran MiXCR on the RACE reads and lists one entry per CDR3 protein. The sample includes around 56,000 distinct CDR3 sequences, 9.9% seen only once; the top ten take 8% to 10%. The time point denotes: pre-sensitization, week 0. Treatment reported: therapeutic diphenylcyclopropenone sensitization with weekly scalp DPC. The material was whole blood, obtained in connection with sensitization to the hapten diphenylcyclopropenone (DPC). The receptors come from a middle-aged man with alopecia areata. Some clones in this sample may be carry-over from other donors' samples.

A few counts support this clonotype. V is TRBV28 and J is TRBJ1-5, with TRBD1 matching over 7 bases. V was clipped by 5 bases and J by 5 bases; unmatched bases: 6. This CDR3 has 14 residues. The germline gives CDR1 MDHEN, CDR2 SYDVKM. The chain's CDR3 is CASSPPDRYQPQHF. The CDR3 nucleotides read TGTGCCAGCAGTCCCCCGGACAGGTATCAGCCCCAGCATTTT.

This clonotype was seen ten or more times. V is TRBV14 and J is TRBJ1-4; D gene unclear. The CDR3 spans 14 residues. Germline loops: CDR1 SGHDN, CDR2 FVKESK. The ends were cut back, 2 bases at V and 6 bases at J, with 10 bases in the middle. CDR3 nucleotides: TGTGCCAGCAGCCAATTTGGACGAGATGAAAAACTGTTTTTT. Translated, it gives CASSQFGRDEKLFF.

This clonotype was seen only a few times. The rearrangement links TRBV28 to TRBJ1-1; no clear D. The V end lost 5 bases, the J end lost 3 bases, and 13 bases lay between the germline ends. The CDR3 spans 14 residues. Germline V CDR1 and CDR2: MDHEN, SYDVKM. CDR3 sequence: CASSRPPGDTEAFF. As DNA, the CDR3 is TGTGCCAGCAGTCGACCCCCCGGCGACACTGAAGCTTTCTTT. Variable domain in full (rest from reference TRBV28 and TRBJ1-1): DVKVTQSSRYLVKRTGEKVFLECVQDMDHENMFWYRQDPGLGLRLIYFSYDVKMKEKGDIPEGYSVSREKKERFSLILESASTNQTSMYLCASSRPPGDTEAFFGQGTRLTVV.

This chain links TRBV7-2 with TRBJ2-1; 9 bases line up with TRBD1. Germline CDR1 is SGHTA and CDR2 is FQGNSA. The V gene end was trimmed by 6 bases and the J gene end by 15 bases; junction bases not matched to a gene: 9. This CDR3 contains 12 residues. The CDR3 bases are TGTGCCAGCAGGCGGACAGGGGAACGGACGTTCTTC. Its translation is CASRRTGERTFF. Combining the CDR3 with reference TRBV7-2 and TRBJ2-1 gives the whole variable domain GAGVSQSPSNKVTEKGKDVELRCDPISGHTALYWYRQSLGQGLEFLIYFQGNSAPDKSGLPSDRFSAERTGGSVSTLTIQRTQQEDSAVYLCASRRTGERTFFGPGTRLTVL.

This clonotype was seen only a few times. V gene TRBV7-9 combines with J gene TRBJ2-1, with D possibly matching TRBD2 (6 bases). The V end was cut by 7 bases, the J end by 4 bases, with 14 bases between. Per the germline V gene, CDR1 is SEHNR and CDR2 is FQNEAQ (reference sequence). The CDR3 has 14 amino acids. DNA of the CDR3: TGTGCCAGCACCCCGGGGGACTTTTACAATGAGCAGTTCTTC. Its protein product is CASTPGDFYNEQFF.

This clonotype was seen ten or more times. V gene TRBV3-1 combines with J gene TRBJ1-6; D is undetermined. CDR1 LGHDT and CDR2 YNNKEL come from the germline V gene (reference sequence). Trimming shortened V by 0 bases and J by 6 bases, and 12 bases separated the two germline ends. This CDR3 comprises 16 residues. The DNA for the CDR3 is TGTGCCAGCAGCCAAGAGGCCGGGGTTCGTAATTCACCCCTCCACTTT. Its protein is CASSQEAGVRNSPLHF.

This chain links TRBV23-1 with TRBJ1-4; D is possibly TRBD1 (6 bases). TRBV23-1 is an ORF; its function is uncertain. Trimming took 0 bases from V and 7 from J, leaving 12 bases between them. This CDR3 contains 15 residues. CDR3 residues: CASSQSRGVCEKLFF. CDR3 in DNA: TGCGCCAGCAGTCAATCCAGGGGAGTTTGTGAAAAACTGTTTTTT.

The chain recombines TRBV20-1 with TRBJ2-7, with TRBD2 matching over 7 bases. The germline V gene encodes CDR1 DFQATT and CDR2 SNEGSKA (reference sequence). J was trimmed by 1 base and V by 1 base; bases with no gene match: 7. CDR3 length: 15 amino acids. The CDR3 nucleotides read TGCAGTGCTAGAGTGCCCCGGGGGGATTCCTACGAGCAGTACTTC. Protein sequence: CSARVPRGDSYEQYF.

The rearrangement joins TRBV7-9 to TRBJ2-5; D is possibly TRBD1 (5 bases). The CDR3 has 16 residues. Germline-derived CDR1 and CDR2 are SEHNR and FQNEAQ (reference sequence). Trimming cost V 4 bases and J 2 bases, with 17 bases left between them. The CDR3 nucleotides are TGTGCCAGCAGCTCTAGGGTCTTGGCAGGGCAAGAGACCCAGTACTTC. It specifies CASSSRVLAGQETQYF.

This clonotype was counted many times. The V and J genes are TRBV25-1 and TRBJ2-5; perhaps TRBD1 as D (5 bases). The CDR3 covers 15 residues. Germline V gene sequence: CDR1 MGHDK, CDR2 SYGVNS. Trimming pared 1 base from V and 4 bases from J, leaving 13 bases between. CDR3 DNA sequence: TGTGCCAGCAGTGAATCTCACAGGAGTGGAGAGACCCAGTACTTC. Its translation is CASSESHRSGETQYF.

V usage is TRBV5-4 and J usage is TRBJ1-5; 11 bases align to TRBD1. Germline V lookup: CDR1 SGHNT, CDR2 YYREEE (reference sequence). The CDR3 contains 16 residues. V dropped 4 bases and J dropped 2; count of bases not matched to a gene: 5. The CDR3 nucleotides are TGTGCCAGCAGCCCGAGGACAGGGGGCGGCAATCAGCCCCAGCATTTT. Translated: CASSPRTGGGNQPQHF.

The genes are TRBV7-9 and TRBJ1-2, with 8 bases lining up with TRBD1. The germline gives CDR1 SEHNR, CDR2 FQNEAQ (reference sequence). J gave up 2 bases and V 6 bases, and 5 bases lay outside the gene matches. The CDR3 loop spans 14 amino acids. CDR3 in DNA: TGTGCCAGCAGACGAACAGGGGGAAACTATGGCTACACCTTC. This translates into CASRRTGGNYGYTF.

This clonotype was counted a few times. The chain links TRBV4-2 to TRBJ2-7, with 7 bases identical to TRBD2. The length of the CDR3 is 15 residues. V was clipped by 4 bases and J by 2 bases; unmatched bases: 8. The V gene's germline CDR1 is LGHNA and CDR2 YNFKEQ. CDR3 protein: CASSLTSKLAYEQYF. CDR3 nucleotide sequence: TGTGCCAGCAGCCTGACTAGCAAACTCGCCTACGAGCAGTACTTC.

The sample holds one count of this clonotype. This may come from a read error, since a much larger clone is one base off. Here the CDR3 DNA reads TGTGCCAGCAGCCAAGGACCTAGCGGGAATTACGAGCAGTACTTC. Protein sequence: CASSQGPSGNYEQYF. The V and J genes are TRBV3-1 and TRBJ2-7; TRBD2 matches at 9 bases. V gave up 1 base and J gave up 4 bases; unmatched junction bases: 5. CDR1 is LGHDT, CDR2 YNNKEL, per germline (reference sequence). CDR3 length: 15 amino acids.

The sample holds a few counts of this clonotype. The chain has TRBV6-6 and TRBJ1-3, with D possibly TRBD1 on 5 matching bases. CDR3 length: 16 residues. Germline V gives CDR1 MNHNY, CDR2 SVGAGI (reference sequence). V was cut by 5 bases and J by 0 bases, with 14 bases left in between. CDR3 region: CASSRDRPSSGNTIYF. The CDR3 DNA follows: TGTGCCAGCAGTCGGGACCGACCTAGCTCTGGAAACACCATATATTTT.

The J gene is TRBJ2-1, the V gene TRBV20-1, with 9 bases lining up with TRBD1. Germline V gene sequence: CDR1 DFQATT, CDR2 SNEGSKA (reference sequence). This CDR3 comprises 15 residues. Trimming removed 3 bases from V and 8 bases from J; junction bases left unmatched: 11. The chain's CDR3 is CSARPRDRVSHEQFF. CDR3 DNA sequence: TGCAGTGCTAGGCCCAGGGACAGGGTCAGCCATGAGCAGTTCTTC.

This clonotype was picked up many times. The V and J genes are TRBV5-1 and TRBJ2-7, with 7 bases identical to TRBD2. Germline V gene data show CDR1 as SGHRS and CDR2 as YFSETQ. J was trimmed by 2 bases and V by 0 bases; bases with no gene match: 14. CDR3 length equals 18 residues. CDR3 sequence: CASSLGQISGKGTYEQYF. CDR3 in DNA: TGCGCCAGCAGCTTGGGACAGATAAGCGGGAAAGGAACCTACGAGCAGTACTTC.

This clonotype has at least ten counts. The V gene is TRBV11-2, the J gene TRBJ2-3; 7 nucleotides match TRBD2. The germline CDR1 and CDR2 sequences are SGHAT and FQNNGV. V shed 7 bases and J 1 base; nucleotides not matched to a gene: 8. The length of the CDR3 is 15 residues. The CDR3 DNA reads TGTGCCAGCATCGACCGGGACTACCGCACAGATACGCAGTATTTT. Protein: CASIDRDYRTDTQYF.

This clonotype was recorded a few times. The chain uses TRBV7-2 and TRBJ2-1; D is ambiguous. The CDR3 length is 11 residues. The V and J ends lost 5 bases and 8 bases respectively, with 7 bases between them. Germline loops: CDR1 SGHTA, CDR2 FQGNSA. The CDR3: CASSQVYEQFF. Written as DNA, the CDR3 is TGTGCCAGCAGCCAAGTCTATGAGCAGTTCTTC.

The chain carries TRBV19 and TRBJ2-7, with a possible D match to TRBD2 (5 bases). Trimming stripped 2 bases from V and 3 bases from J, with 8 bases between. CDR1 is LNHDA, CDR2 SQIVND, per germline (reference sequence). The CDR3 totals 13 residues. Here the CDR3 reads CASSIRAGYEQYF. The CDR3, as DNA: TGTGCCAGTAGTATAAGGGCGGGCTACGAGCAGTACTTC. Together with reference TRBV19 and TRBJ2-7, the CDR3 gives the full variable domain: DGGITQSPKYLFRKEGQNVTLSCEQNLNHDAMYWYRQDPGQGLRLIYYSQIVNDFQKGDIAEGYSVSREKKESFPLTVTSAQKNPTAFYLCASSIRAGYEQYFGPGTRLTVT.